The clone carrying this T cell receptor beta chain was observed once. This specimen belongs to a study of blood T cell repertoires in COVID-19. Study-wide background: COVID-19 samples, acute and convalescent, were from the United States, Italy and Spain. T cells, B-cell-depleted T cells, or PBMCs provided the cDNA or gDNA that served as material.

In the original workflow: Reference gene primer amplification gave estimated nucleated cell counts. Clones were read by immunoSEQ multiplex PCR, and TCRdb kept only the in-frame ones, dropping some. V and J calls and clone size are as listed in that table; D and trimming were resolved from the DNA. The table includes around 170,000 clones, approximately 74% detected once. The CDR3 is 14 amino acids. Looked up from germline, CDR1 is LNHDA and CDR2 is SQIVND (reference sequence). The V gene end was trimmed by 8 bases and the J gene end by 4 bases; junction bases not matched to a gene: 8. The sample taken for sequencing was peripheral blood. This sequence originates from a woman aged 80 or older with acute or convalescent COVID-19. The rearrangement links TRBV19 to TRBJ1-5; TRBD1 agrees at 7 bases. The CDR3 sequence: CASATGTENQPQHF. The CDR3 nucleotides are TGTGCCAGTGCAACCGGGACAGAAAATCAGCCCCAGCATTTT.